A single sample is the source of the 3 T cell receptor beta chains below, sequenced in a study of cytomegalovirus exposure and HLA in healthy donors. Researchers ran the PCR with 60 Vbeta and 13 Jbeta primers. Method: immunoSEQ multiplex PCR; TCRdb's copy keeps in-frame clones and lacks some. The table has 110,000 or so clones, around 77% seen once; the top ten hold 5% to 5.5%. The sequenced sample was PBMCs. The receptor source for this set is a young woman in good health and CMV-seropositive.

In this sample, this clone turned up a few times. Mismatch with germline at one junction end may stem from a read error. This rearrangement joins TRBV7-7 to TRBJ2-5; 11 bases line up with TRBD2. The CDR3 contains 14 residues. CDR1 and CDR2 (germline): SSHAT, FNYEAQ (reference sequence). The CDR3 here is CASSPRTSGETQYF. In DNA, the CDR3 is TGTGCTAGCAGCCCCCGGACTAGCGGGGAGACCCAGTACTTC.

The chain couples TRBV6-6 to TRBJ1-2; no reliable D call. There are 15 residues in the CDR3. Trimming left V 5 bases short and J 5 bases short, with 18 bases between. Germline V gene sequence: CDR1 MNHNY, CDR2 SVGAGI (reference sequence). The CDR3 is CASSPQTPAGYGYTF. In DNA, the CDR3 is TGTGCCAGCAGTCCCCAGACCCCAGCGGGGTATGGCTACACCTTC.

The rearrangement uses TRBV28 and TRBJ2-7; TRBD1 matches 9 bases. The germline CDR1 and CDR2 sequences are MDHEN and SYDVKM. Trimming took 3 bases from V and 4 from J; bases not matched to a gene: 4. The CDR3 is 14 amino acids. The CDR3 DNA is TGTGCCAGCAGTTTTGGGACAGGGAGATACGAGCAGTACTTC. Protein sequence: CASSFGTGRYEQYF.